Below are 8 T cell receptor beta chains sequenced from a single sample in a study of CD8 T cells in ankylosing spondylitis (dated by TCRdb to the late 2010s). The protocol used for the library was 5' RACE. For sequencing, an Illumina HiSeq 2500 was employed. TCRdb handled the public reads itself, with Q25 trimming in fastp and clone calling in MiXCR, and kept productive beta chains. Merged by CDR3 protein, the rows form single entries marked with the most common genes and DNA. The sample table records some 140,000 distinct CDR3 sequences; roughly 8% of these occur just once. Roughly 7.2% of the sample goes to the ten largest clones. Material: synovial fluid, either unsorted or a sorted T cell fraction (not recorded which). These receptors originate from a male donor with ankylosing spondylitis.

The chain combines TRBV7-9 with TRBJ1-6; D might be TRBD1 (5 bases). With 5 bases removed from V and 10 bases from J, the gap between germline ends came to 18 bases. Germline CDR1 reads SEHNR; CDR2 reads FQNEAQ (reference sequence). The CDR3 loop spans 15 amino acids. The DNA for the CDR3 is TGTGCCAGCAGCCCTGCCCCAGGGTCCGGCTCACCCCTCCACTTT. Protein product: CASSPAPGSGSPLHF.

For the CDR3, the DNA is TGTGCCAGCAGCTTACCGCCGGGACAGCGACCGTTCTTC. This encodes CASSLPPGQRPFF. The chain recombines TRBV7-9 with TRBJ2-1; TRBD1 agrees at 7 bases. The germline V gene has CDR1 SEHNR and CDR2 FQNEAQ (reference sequence). This CDR3 is 13 amino acids long. J gave up 15 bases and V 2 bases, and 10 bases lay outside the gene matches.

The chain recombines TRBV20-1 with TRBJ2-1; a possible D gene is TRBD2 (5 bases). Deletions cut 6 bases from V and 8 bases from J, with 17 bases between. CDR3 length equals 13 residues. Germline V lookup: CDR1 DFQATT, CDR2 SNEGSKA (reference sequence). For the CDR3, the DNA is TGCAGTGCCCGGAAAGGTGGACTGGATGAGCAGTTCTTC. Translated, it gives CSARKGGLDEQFF.

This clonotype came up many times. The DNA for the CDR3 is TGTGCCAGCAGACCACTCGGGAGCCTCTCTGGGGCCAACGTCCTGACTTTC. Translated: CASRPLGSLSGANVLTF. This chain joins TRBV6-2 or TRBV6-3 and TRBJ2-6; tentative D call: TRBD2 (6 bases). Germline V gives CDR1 MNHEY, CDR2 SVGEGT. The CDR3 extends over 17 amino acids. V shed 6 bases and J shed 0 bases, with 15 bases lying between them.

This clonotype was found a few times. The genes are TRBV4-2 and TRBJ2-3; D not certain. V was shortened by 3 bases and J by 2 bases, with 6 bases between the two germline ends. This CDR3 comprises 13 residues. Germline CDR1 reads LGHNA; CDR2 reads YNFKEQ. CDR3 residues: CASSQENTDTQYF. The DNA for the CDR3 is TGTGCCAGCAGCCAGGAGAACACAGATACGCAGTATTTT.

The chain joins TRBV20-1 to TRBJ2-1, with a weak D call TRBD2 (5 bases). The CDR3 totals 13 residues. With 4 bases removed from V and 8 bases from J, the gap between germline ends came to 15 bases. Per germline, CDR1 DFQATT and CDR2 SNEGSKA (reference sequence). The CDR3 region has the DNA TGCAGTGCTACCGCCAGGCCCGGGGATGAGCAGTTCTTC. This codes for CSATARPGDEQFF.

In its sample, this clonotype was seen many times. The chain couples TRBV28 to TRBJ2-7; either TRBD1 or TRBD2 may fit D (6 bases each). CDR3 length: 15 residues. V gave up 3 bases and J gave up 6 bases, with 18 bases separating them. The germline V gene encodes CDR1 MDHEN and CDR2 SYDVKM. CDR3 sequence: CASSFFSGGRGEQYF. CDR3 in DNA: TGTGCCAGCAGTTTTTTTTCCGGGGGCCGGGGCGAGCAGTACTTC.

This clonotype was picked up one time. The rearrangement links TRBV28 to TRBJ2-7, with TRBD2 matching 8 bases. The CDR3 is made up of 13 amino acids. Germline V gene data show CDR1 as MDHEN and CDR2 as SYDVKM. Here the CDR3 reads CVSGGALHYEQYF. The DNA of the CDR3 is TGTGTATCGGGAGGGGCCCTGCACTACGAGCAGTACTTC.